Listed below are T cell receptor beta chains from one sample, sequenced in a study of regulatory T cells in long-lasting Graves disease. TCRdb recomputed calls from the multiplex PCR reads with MiXCR, one row per CDR3 protein. The table records approximately 360,000 distinct CDR3 sequences, 10% to 15% of them present only once. Another study also made use of these data, one on T cells in Graves' hyperthyroidism and ophthalmopathy.

This specimen consisted of peripheral blood mononuclear cells (PBMCs), obtained at new diagnosis, from a patient treated with antithyroid drugs. The receptor source for this set is a woman aged 18-29 years with Graves disease. The CDR3 runs from the conserved cysteine through the conserved F or W. Each record gives: J gene, CDR3 length, V gene, CDR3 protein.

>TRBJ1-1|13|TRBV4-3
CASSQDMNTEAFF
>TRBJ2-2|15|TRBV12-3/TRBV12-4
CASSISGRATGELFF
>TRBJ2-1|16|TRBV6-5
CASSYSSVSSYNEQFF
>TRBJ1-5|14|TRBV6-2/TRBV6-3
CASKKTGLNQPQHF
>TRBJ2-1|18|TRBV7-2
CASSRTSGSDQFYNEQFF
>TRBJ1-6|14|TRBV20-1
CSARRGQLGPPLHF
>TRBJ1-1|13|TRBV20-1
CSANSGGFTEAFF
>TRBJ1-5|14|TRBV13
CASSSRQDGQPQHF
>TRBJ2-1|14|TRBV27
CASSYKAGLNEQFF
>TRBJ2-1|15|TRBV6-2/TRBV6-3
CASSYSRESNNEQFF
>TRBJ1-1|14|TRBV7-2
CASSLGQMNTEAFF
>TRBJ1-1|13|TRBV12-3/TRBV12-4
CATRQGALTEAFF
>TRBJ2-5|15|TRBV5-1
CASSSRTSGEETQYF
>TRBJ2-2|15|TRBV6-1
CASRRDSPGTGELFF
>TRBJ2-7|18|TRBV28
CASSLPGLAGGRSYEQYF
>TRBJ2-5|15|TRBV5-4
CASSWGRRGTETQYF
>TRBJ2-2|14|TRBV4-2
CASMRGRSTGELFF
>TRBJ2-3|15|TRBV12-3/TRBV12-4
CASSPSGGPGDTQYF
>TRBJ2-2|16|TRBV20-1
CSARAGGYTNTGELFF
>TRBJ2-1|14|TRBV4-1
CASSQDLNRDQQFF